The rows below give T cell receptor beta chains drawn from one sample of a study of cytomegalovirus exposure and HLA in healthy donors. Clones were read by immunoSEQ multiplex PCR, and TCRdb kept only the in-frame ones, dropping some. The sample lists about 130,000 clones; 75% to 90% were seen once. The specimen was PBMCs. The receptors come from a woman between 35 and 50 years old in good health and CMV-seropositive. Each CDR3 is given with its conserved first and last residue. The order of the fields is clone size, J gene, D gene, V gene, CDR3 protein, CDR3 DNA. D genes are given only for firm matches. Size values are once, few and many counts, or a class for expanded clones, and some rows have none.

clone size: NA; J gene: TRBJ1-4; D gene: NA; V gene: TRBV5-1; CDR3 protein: CASSLDRPNEKLFF; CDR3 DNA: TGCGCCAGCAGCCTGGACAGACCGAATGAAAAACTGTTTTTT
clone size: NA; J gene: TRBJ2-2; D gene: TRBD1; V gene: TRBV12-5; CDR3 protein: CASGFQGVTGELFF; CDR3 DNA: TGTGCTAGTGGTTTTCAGGGGGTGACCGGGGAGCTGTTTTTT
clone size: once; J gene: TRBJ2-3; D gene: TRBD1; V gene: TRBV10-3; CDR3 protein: CAISARDREVSDTQYF; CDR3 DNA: TGTGCCATCAGTGCCCGGGACAGGGAAGTTTCAGATACGCAGTATTTT
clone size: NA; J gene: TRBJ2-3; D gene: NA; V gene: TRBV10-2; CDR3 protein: CASSDNRGGDTQYF; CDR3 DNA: TGCGCCAGCAGTGATAATAGGGGGGGGGATACGCAGTATTTT
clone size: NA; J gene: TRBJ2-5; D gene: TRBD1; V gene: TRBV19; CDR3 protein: CASSKGQEETQYF; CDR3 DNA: TGTGCCAGTAGTAAGGGACAGGAAGAGACCCAGTACTTC
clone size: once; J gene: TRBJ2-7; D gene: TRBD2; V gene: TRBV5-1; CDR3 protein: CASSLSGSSYEQYF; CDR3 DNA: TGCGCCAGCAGCTTGAGCGGGAGCTCCTACGAGCAGTACTTC
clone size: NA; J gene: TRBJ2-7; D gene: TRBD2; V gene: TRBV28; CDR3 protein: CASPPGGLAGSSSYEQYF; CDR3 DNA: TGTGCCAGCCCCCCGGGGGGGCTAGCGGGATCGAGCTCCTACGAGCAGTACTTC
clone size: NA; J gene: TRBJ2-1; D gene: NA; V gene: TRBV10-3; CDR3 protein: CAISGAGGEQFF; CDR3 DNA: TGTGCCATCAGTGGAGCGGGCGGTGAGCAGTTCTTC
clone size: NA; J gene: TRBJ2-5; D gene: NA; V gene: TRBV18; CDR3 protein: CASSPTLKETQYF; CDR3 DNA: TGTGCCAGCTCACCCACCCTAAAGGAGACCCAGTACTTC
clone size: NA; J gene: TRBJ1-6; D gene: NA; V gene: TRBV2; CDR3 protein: CASSERGRQAGGALHF; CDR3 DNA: TGTGCCAGCAGTGAAAGGGGGAGACAGGCGGGAGGCGCCCTCCACTTT
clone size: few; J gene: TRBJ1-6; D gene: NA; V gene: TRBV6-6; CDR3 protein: CASKTQGKGSPLHF; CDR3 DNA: TGTGCCAGCAAGACCCAGGGAAAGGGATCACCCCTCCACTTT
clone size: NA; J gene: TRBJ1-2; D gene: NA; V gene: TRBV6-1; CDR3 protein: CASSDGGTLFYGYTF; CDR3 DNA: TGTGCCAGCAGTGACGGGGGGACACTCTTCTATGGCTACACCTTC
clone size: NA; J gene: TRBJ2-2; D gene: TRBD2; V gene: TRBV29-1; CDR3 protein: CSAGLAGGAGELFF; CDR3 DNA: TGCAGCGCTGGACTAGCGGGGGGCGCCGGGGAGCTGTTTTTT
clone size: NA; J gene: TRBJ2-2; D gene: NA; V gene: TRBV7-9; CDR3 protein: CASSQKILASGELFF; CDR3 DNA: TGTGCCAGCAGCCAAAAAATACTAGCTTCCGGGGAGCTGTTTTTT
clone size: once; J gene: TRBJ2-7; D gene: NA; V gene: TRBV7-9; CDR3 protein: CASSPRQVREQYF; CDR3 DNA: TGTGCCAGCAGCCCCCGACAGGTTCGTGAGCAGTACTTC
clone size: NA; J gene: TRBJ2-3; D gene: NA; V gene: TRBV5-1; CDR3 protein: CASSFQGFTDTQYF; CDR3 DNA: TGCGCCAGCAGCTTTCAGGGATTCACAGATACGCAGTATTTT
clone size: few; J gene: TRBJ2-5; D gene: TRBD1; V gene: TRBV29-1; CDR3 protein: CSVEGQGYSETQYF; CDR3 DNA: TGCAGCGTTGAGGGACAGGGGTACTCAGAGACCCAGTACTTC
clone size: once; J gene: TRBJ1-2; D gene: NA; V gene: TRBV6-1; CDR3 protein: CASSEQRQTYGYTF; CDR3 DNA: TGTGCCAGCAGTGAACAAAGACAGACCTATGGCTACACCTTC
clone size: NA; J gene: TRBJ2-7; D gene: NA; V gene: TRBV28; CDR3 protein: CASSDRNEQYF; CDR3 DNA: TGTGCCAGCAGTGACAGGAACGAGCAGTACTTC
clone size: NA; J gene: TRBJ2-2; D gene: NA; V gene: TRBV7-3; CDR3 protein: CASSLGGTNTGELFF; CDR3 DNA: TGTGCCAGCAGCTTAGGTGGGACTAACACCGGGGAGCTGTTTTTT
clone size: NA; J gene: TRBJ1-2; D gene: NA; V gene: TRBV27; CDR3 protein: CASKWSGGISYGYTF; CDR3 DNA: TGTGCCAGCAAGTGGTCAGGCGGGATCAGCTATGGCTACACCTTC
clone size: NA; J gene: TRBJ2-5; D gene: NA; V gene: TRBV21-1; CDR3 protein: CASSKVRLGLQETQYF; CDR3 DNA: TGTGCCAGCAGCAAAGTTAGACTAGGACTCCAAGAGACCCAGTACTTC
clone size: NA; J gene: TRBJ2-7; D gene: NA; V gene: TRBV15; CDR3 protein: CATSRGGGFNEQYF; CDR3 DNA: TGTGCCACCAGCAGAGGAGGAGGGTTCAACGAGCAGTACTTC
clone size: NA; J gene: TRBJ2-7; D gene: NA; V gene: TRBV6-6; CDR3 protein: CASHGGAREQYF; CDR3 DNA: TGTGCCAGCCATGGGGGGGCTCGGGAGCAGTACTTC
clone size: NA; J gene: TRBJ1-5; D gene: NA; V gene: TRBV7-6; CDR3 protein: CASSLKSGNYQPQHF; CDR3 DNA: TGTGCCAGCAGCTTAAAATCAGGGAACTATCAGCCCCAGCATTTT
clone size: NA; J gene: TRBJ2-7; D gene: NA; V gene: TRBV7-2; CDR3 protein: CASSLMRGYSYEQYF; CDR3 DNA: TGTGCCAGCAGCTTAATGCGGGGATACTCCTACGAGCAGTACTTC
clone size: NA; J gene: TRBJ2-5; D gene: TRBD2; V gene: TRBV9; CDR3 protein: CASTIGTSGGETQYF; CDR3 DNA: TGTGCCAGCACCATCGGGACTAGCGGGGGGGAGACCCAGTACTTC
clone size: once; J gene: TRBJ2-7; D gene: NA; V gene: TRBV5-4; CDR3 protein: CASSLEWAGSEQYF; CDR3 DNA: TGTGCCAGCAGCTTGGAGTGGGCGGGCTCCGAGCAGTACTTC
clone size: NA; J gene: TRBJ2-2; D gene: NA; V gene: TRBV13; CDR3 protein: CASSPGLRGGTGELFF; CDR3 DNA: TGTGCCAGCAGCCCGGGGCTCCGAGGGGGAACCGGGGAGCTGTTTTTT
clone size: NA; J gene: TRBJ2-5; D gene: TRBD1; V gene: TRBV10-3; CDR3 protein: CAIGSDRGIGETQYF; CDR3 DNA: TGTGCCATCGGATCCGACAGGGGGATTGGAGAGACCCAGTACTTC
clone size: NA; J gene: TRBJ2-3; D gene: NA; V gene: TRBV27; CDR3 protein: CASSSQGGGGTDTQYF; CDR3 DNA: TGTGCCAGCAGTTCCCAGGGAGGGGGGGGAACAGATACGCAGTATTTT
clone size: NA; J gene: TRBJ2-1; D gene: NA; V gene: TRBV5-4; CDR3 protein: CASSSMQVAGRNEQFF; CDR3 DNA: TGTGCCAGCAGCTCTATGCAGGTGGCAGGGCGGAATGAGCAGTTCTTC
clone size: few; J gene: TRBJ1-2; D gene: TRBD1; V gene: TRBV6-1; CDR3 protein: CATADRGRVNYGYTF; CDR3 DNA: TGTGCCACAGCGGACAGGGGGCGGGTTAACTATGGCTACACCTTC
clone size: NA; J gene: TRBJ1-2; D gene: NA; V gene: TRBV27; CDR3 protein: CASSLAGTNYGYTF; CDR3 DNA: TGTGCCAGCAGTTTGGCAGGGACTAACTATGGCTACACCTTC
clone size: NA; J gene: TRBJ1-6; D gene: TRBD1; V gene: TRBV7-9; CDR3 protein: CASSLLQGEGNSPLHF; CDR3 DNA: TGTGCCAGCAGCTTATTACAGGGGGAGGGAAATTCACCCCTCCACTTT
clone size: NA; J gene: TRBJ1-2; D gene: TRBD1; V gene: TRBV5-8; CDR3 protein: CASNDRGDYGYTF; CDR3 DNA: TGTGCCAGCAACGACAGGGGCGACTATGGCTACACCTTC
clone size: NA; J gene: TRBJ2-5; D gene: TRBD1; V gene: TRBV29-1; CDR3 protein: CSVAGTDQETQYF; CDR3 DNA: TGCAGCGTTGCCGGGACAGACCAAGAGACCCAGTACTTC
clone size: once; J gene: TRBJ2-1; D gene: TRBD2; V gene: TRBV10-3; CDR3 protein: CAIRSSGMSYNEQFF; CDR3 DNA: TGTGCCATCAGGAGTAGCGGGATGTCCTACAATGAGCAGTTCTTC
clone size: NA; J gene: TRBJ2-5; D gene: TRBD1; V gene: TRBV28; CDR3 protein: CASSLIQGETQYF; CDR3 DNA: TGTGCCAGCAGTTTAATACAGGGGGAGACCCAGTACTTC
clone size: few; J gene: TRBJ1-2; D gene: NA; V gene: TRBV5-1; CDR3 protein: CASSLDRATRYGYTF; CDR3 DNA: TGCGCCAGCAGCTTGGACAGGGCGACGCGCTATGGCTACACCTTC
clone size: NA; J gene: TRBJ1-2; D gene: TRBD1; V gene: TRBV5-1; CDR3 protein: CASSPGTGLVHGYTF; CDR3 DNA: TGCGCCAGCAGCCCCGGGACAGGGCTAGTGCATGGCTACACCTTC
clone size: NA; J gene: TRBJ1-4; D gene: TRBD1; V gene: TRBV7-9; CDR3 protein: CASRLQGNEKLFF; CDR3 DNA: TGTGCCAGCAGGTTACAGGGGAATGAAAAACTGTTTTTT
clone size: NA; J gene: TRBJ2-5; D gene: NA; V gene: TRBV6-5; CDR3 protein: CASSGGGAGETQYF; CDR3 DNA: TGTGCCAGCAGCGGAGGGGGCGCGGGGGAGACCCAGTACTTC
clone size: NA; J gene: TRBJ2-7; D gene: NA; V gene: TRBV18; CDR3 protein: CASSPGALGCEQYF; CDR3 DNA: TGTGCCAGCTCACCTGGGGCTTTAGGTTGCGAGCAGTACTTC
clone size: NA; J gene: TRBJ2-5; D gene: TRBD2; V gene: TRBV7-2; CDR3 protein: CASSLLTSGSRETQYF; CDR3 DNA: TGTGCCAGCAGCTTACTGACTAGCGGGAGCAGGGAGACCCAGTACTTC
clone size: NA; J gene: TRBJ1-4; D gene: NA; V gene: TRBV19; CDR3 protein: CASSWGPNEKLFF; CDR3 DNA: TGTGCCAGTAGTTGGGGGCCTAATGAAAAACTGTTTTTT
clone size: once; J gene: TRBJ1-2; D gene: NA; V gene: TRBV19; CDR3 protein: CASSPGQNYGYTF; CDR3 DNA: TGTGCCAGTAGCCCAGGACAGAACTATGGCTACACCTTC
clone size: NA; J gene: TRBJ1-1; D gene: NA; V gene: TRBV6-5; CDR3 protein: CASSYGGVQGEAFF; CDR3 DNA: TGTGCCAGCAGTTACGGAGGAGTACAGGGAGAAGCTTTCTTT
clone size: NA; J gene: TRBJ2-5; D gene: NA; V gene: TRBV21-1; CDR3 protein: CASSNRGRETQYF; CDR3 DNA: TGTGCCAGCAGCAACAGGGGGCGGGAGACCCAGTACTTC
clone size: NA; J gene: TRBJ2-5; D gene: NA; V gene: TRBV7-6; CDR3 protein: CASSSGVLETQYF; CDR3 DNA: TGTGCCAGCAGCTCCGGGGTTCTGGAGACCCAGTACTTC
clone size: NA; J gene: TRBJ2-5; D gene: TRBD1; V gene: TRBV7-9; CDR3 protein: CASSLGRGPETQYF; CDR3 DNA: TGTGCCAGCAGCTTAGGAAGGGGGCCAGAGACCCAGTACTTC
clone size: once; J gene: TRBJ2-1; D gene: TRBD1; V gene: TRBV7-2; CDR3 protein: CASSTRQGTNEQFF; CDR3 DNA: TGTGCCAGCAGCACAAGACAGGGGACCAATGAGCAGTTCTTC
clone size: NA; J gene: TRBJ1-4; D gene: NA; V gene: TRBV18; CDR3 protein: CASSGRGFNEKLFF; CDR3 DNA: TGTGCCAGCTCAGGACGGGGGTTCAATGAAAAACTGTTTTTT
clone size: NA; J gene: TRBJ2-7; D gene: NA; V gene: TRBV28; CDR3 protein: CASSQAHEQYF; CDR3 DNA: TGTGCCAGCTCCCAGGCCCACGAGCAGTACTTC
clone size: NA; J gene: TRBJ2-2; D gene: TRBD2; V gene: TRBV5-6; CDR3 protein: CASSRGTRRAGELFF; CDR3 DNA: TGTGCCAGCAGCCGAGGGACTAGAAGGGCCGGGGAGCTGTTTTTT